Detailed here is one T cell receptor (beta chain). Which antigen it targets is not known. No base quality values were provided; no much bigger clone lies one nucleotide off. The library was generated by the immunoSEQ multiplex PCR assay. For the multiplex PCR, a mixture combining 60 forward primers for TCR Vbeta segments and 13 reverse primers for TCR Jbeta segments was used. A multiplex PCR assay on genomic DNA amplified the CDR3 region of rearranged TCR beta genes. The Illumina HiSeq System was used to sequence the amplified TCR beta libraries as 87-base-pair reads. In the source study's methods: Across the 670 or so repertoires, a later analysis counted approximately 83 million unique TCR beta chains, around 10 million of which were shared by at least two donors. Raw reads were error-corrected and collapsed into unique sequences with a nearest-neighbor algorithm that merged closely related sequences to remove PCR and sequencing errors. To assign V, D and J gene segments, CDR3 sequences were aligned to IMGT reference sequences. For a sequence to be retained, at least a six-nucleotide match to both a V gene segment and a J gene segment was required. A rearrangement was called productive if the CDR3 had no stop codons and remained in frame with V and J, and every other rearrangement was called non-productive. Following IMGT convention, CDR3 was defined as the stretch from the second conserved V-encoded cysteine to the conserved J-encoded phenylalanine. The earlier analysis of some 580 of the donors excluded any sequence lacking an unambiguous match to a single V gene segment. In an earlier analysis of a few hundred of the donors, V segments were called functional above 56.7% productive rearrangements and were called segregating when the between-donor standard deviation exceeded 5%. To diagnose cytomegalovirus status from the catalog of TCR beta chain sequences, a statistical classification framework was built. In a later analysis, TCR nucleotide sequences were compared against IMGT/GENE-DB human TR gene sequences so that V and J genes could be assigned. A later analysis assigned CDR3 sequences and most-parsimonious VDJ recombination scenarios with the TCRdist pipeline. In a later analysis, every TCR beta chain was defined by the combination of its CDR3 amino acid sequence and its V-gene family, and reads without a unique V-gene family were dropped. To address suspected cross-contamination and a sequencing artifact, a later analysis removed 592 highly shared, low-generation-probability nucleotide sequences. For each public chain, a later analysis derived a clonal expansion index from normalized ranks of inferred template counts within each repertoire. In a later analysis, generation probabilities were computed using a VDJ recombination model fitted to out-of-frame rearrangements, and the results were checked against IGoR. A later analysis scored TCR-TCR, TCR-HLA and TCR-CMV co-occurrence with hypergeometric tests, applying a repertoire-size bias correction to TCR pairs. False discovery rates were estimated in a later analysis by permuting HLA or CMV assignments 20 times. In a later analysis, co-occurring TCRs were grouped with DBSCAN, and TCRdist sequence similarity was added when clustering was performed within HLA-allele-positive subsets. For co-occurrence clustering, repertoires with fewer than 30,000 or more than 120,000 public chains were excluded, along with a handful of repertoires with anomalous nucleotide sharing. This immuneACCESS table, as held by TCRdb, lists in-frame sequences with V and J called but not all clones. Of the missing ones, under half trace to an unresolved V gene in checked studies; the others have no known cause. V, J and clone size reflect that table, while D and trimming were determined from the DNA. Within this sample are about 180,000 clones, with approximately 73% of them counted one time only. The top ten hold about 2.5% of the sample.

The cohort was made up of 666 healthy bone marrow donors. At the time of sampling, all cohort members were nominally healthy, though unrecorded immune exposures were likely present. The donor tested CMV seropositive and was one of the 289 seropositive cohort members. A peripheral blood sample was provided by each donor, and peripheral blood mononuclear cells were used for TCR beta sequencing. The Qiagen DNeasy Blood Extraction Kit was used to extract genomic DNA from the blood cell samples. Ends trimmed: V by 3 bases, J by 5 bases; bases unmatched to a gene: 6. From a lookup of the germline V gene, CDR1 and CDR2 are SGHAT and FQNNGV. Its CDR3 holds 16 amino acids, cysteine through phenylalanine. Only the CDR3 part of the read is kept: 48 bases, read in frame from the first base. The data were obtained in a study of cytomegalovirus exposure and HLA in healthy donors (dated by TCRdb to the late 2010s). Turning to the overall study: In an earlier analysis of 550 to 750 of the donors, under 300 Gb of sequence data and 90 million to 120 million unique TCR beta sequences from about 190 million T cells were reported. In an earlier analysis of 587 of the donors, high-throughput TCR beta sequencing was used to judge whether each TCR beta V gene segment behaved as functional or pseudogenic. Donor age, sex, ethnicity and CMV serostatus were compiled alongside the repertoire data. All discovery cohort repertoires had been generated using a single sequencing platform. HLA typing covered class I and class II loci at four-digit resolution. Besides the first cohort of roughly 660 subjects, a separate validation cohort made up of around 120 different subjects was used. The study combined high-throughput TCR immunosequencing, statistical association of individual TCRs with disease status, and machine learning to predict cytomegalovirus infection status. The number of donors typed differed by locus, with about 620-630 for A, B, C, DRB1 and DQB1, around 560 for DQA1, over 600 for DPA1, and some 450 for DPB1. Of the 398 genotyped donors, roughly 85% fell in the genetic ancestry cluster associated with self-reported Caucasian donors. In the later analysis, no new phenotypic data were used to find candidate immune exposures; instead, reliance was placed on TCR beta sequences and their occurrence across donors. Several DR-DQ haplotypes were treated as single units for association and clustering because of strong linkage in the cohort. A later analysis re-analyzed previously published TCR beta repertoires from 666 donors and added high-resolution HLA genotyping to study TCR occurrence patterns. About 300 gigabases of sequencing data and 70 million to 85 million unique TCR sequences were included in an early release covering about 700 HLA-typed donors. The study was designed to test whether signatures of past pathogen exposure could be identified by cataloging public T cell receptors. The study profiled the T cell repertoires of under 850 subjects by immunosequencing and related them to cytomegalovirus serostatus. A later genetic analysis took genome-wide SNP genotypes for about 55% of the 666 donors and used that subset as a discovery cohort. Among some 400 genotyped donors of the cohort, an average of roughly 240,000 unique TCR beta nucleotide sequences were sequenced per donor, roughly a sixth of them non-productive. The full study reports these points: Presence/absence analyses assumed roughly uniform sequencing depth across donors, an assumption that may not hold. In a later genetic analysis, fewer N-insertions in productive TCRs were reported among donors in an Asian-associated ancestry cluster than the roughly 700-donor mean. The sequencing pipeline was judged likely to have produced a cluster of highly shared sequence variants as a technical artifact. A few of the identified cytomegalovirus-associated TCR beta chains were confirmed in vitro to be specific for cytomegalovirus antigens. It was suggested by the authors that the approach could potentially be generalized to other disease states and immunological phenotypes. In a later analysis, the rate of TCR association differed among HLA loci, with DRB1 alleles having the most associated TCRs and HLA-C alleles having the fewest. Immune exposure information for the cohort was limited to CMV serostatus. Some IMGT-functional V segments, including TRBV6-2 and TRBV6-3, could not be distinguished by the 87-base-pair reads and were therefore excluded. Correlated functional status among segregating V segments might reflect linkage disequilibrium, but an unknown experimental factor could not be ruled out. In an earlier analysis of 500 to 650 of the donors, most TCR beta V segments appeared in productive rearrangements about 87% or about 30% of the time, broadly matching IMGT annotations. According to a later analysis, most CMV-associated TCR beta chains appeared to be HLA-restricted, and the HLA associations seemed to be driven largely by CMV exposure. At a false discovery rate of 0.05, a later analysis linked 16,951 TCR beta sequences to specific HLA alleles. The classifier was reported to diagnose cytomegalovirus status with high specificity and sensitivity in both the original and validation cohorts. Approximately 16 rarely observed V segments, including chromosome 9 orphons, were excluded from the earlier analysis of approximately 600 of the donors because counts were too low. A later genetic analysis associated a missense DCLRE1C variant with V-gene and J-gene trimming of TCR beta chains, and an independent cohort replicated the association. In a later analysis, HLA-associated TCR beta chains showed more clonal expansion and lower generation probabilities than non-associated chains that were equally common. In this cohort, only TCR beta chains were sequenced, and detectable features were limited by the absence of alpha or paired-chain data. Most TCR sequences were observed very rarely across donors, whereas some public TCRs were present in many individuals. Because HLA typing was unavailable for some donors at each locus, only the typed subset was used in association tests. A later analysis reported that several top co-occurrence clusters appeared linked to parvovirus B19, influenza, CMV and Epstein-Barr virus. The study gave a list of under 200 TCR beta chains associated with cytomegalovirus. When HLA alleles, especially DR and DQ, strongly co-occurred, TCR associations were difficult to assign to individual alleles. A further reported finding was that TCR beta sequences accurately predicted the HLA-A and HLA-B alleles for most subjects in the first cohort.

This clonotype was sampled from a woman under 40 in good health and CMV-seropositive. Sequenced: PBMCs. The rearranged segments are TRBV11-2 and TRBJ2-1; 11 bases in the middle match TRBD2. CDR3 sequence: CASSFRGGLADNEQFF. The DNA sequence follows: TGTGCCAGCAGCTTCAGAGGGGGACTAGCGGACAATGAGCAGTTCTTC.